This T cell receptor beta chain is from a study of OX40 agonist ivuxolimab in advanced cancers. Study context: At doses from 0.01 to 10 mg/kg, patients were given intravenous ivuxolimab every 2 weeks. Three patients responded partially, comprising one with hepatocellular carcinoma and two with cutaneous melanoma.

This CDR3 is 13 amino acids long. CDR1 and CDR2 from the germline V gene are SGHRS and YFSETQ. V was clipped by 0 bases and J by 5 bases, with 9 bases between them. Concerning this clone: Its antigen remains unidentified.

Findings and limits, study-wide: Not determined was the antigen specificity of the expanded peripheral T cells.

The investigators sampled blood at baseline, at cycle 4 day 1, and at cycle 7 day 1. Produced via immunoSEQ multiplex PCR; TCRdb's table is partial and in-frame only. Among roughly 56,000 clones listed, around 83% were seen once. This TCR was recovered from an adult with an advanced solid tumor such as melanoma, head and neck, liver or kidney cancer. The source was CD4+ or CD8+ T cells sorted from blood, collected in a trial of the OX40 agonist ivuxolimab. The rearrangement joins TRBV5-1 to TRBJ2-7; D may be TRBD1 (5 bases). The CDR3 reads CASSLGQGNEQYF. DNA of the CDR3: TGCGCCAGCAGCTTGGGCCAGGGCAACGAGCAGTACTTC.